This T cell receptor (beta chain) comes out of a study of T cell changes during pregnancy in multiple sclerosis. The CDR3 sequence is 15 residues long. Trimming removed 6 bases from V and 4 bases from J; junction bases left unmatched: 8. In germline, CDR1 is MNHNS, CDR2 SASEGT. The assay was immunoSEQ multiplex PCR, and TCRdb's table has in-frame clones only and misses some. The table lists under 55,000 clones, around 94% of them singletons. The clonotype originates from a female donor with multiple sclerosis, enrolled in a pregnancy study. This material consisted of CD4+ T cells from peripheral blood mononuclear cells, taken in the third trimester of pregnancy. The chain has TRBV6-1 and TRBJ2-3; 9 nucleotides align to TRBD1. The DNA for the CDR3 is TGTGCCAGCAGGAGCGGGACAGGGCTTTCAGATACGCAGTATTTT. Translating it yields CASRSGTGLSDTQYF.